At least ten counts were recorded for the clone carrying this T cell receptor (beta chain). The antigen is unknown. TCRdb reprocessed the 5' RACE reads via MiXCR and lists one record per CDR3 protein. In the table there are 13,000 or so distinct CDR3 sequences, around 13% of which are singletons. This record comes from a study of T-cell memory formation after mild COVID-19. Findings and caveats of the study: A balance of CD4 and CD8 characterized clones contracting day 15 to 85, whereas later expanders leaned CD4+.

Sequences were obtained from PBMCs or a T cell subset sorted from them (not recorded which). The origin of this receptor is a man aged 18-30 years who had mild COVID-19 (a few samples of this study predate the infection). Cell type and time point are not known.

The CDR3 loop reads CASSKGQPQETQYF. CDR3 DNA sequence: TGTGCCAGCAGCAAGGGACAGCCACAAGAGACCCAGTACTTC. V is TRBV6-6 and J is TRBJ2-5; TRBD1 aligns across 7 bases. The germline CDR1 and CDR2 sequences are MNHNY and SVGAGI (reference sequence). The J segment lost 2 bases and the V segment lost 6 bases, leaving 6 bases of the junction unmatched. This CDR3 is 14 amino acids long.